This T cell receptor beta chain is drawn from a study of blood T cell repertoires in COVID-19. Looking at the study overall: Sources were T cells, B-cell-depleted T cells, or PBMCs; the material itself was cDNA or gDNA.

Seattle patient enrollment occurred during active infection, with longitudinal follow-up thereafter. The sample holds one count of this clone. Original processing notes: Amplification of reference gene primers was used by the study to estimate nucleated cell counts. Generated by immunoSEQ multiplex PCR, the TCRdb table keeps only in-frame clones and is missing some. V, J and clone size were drawn from that table, and D and trimming were deduced from the DNA. The table includes 250,000 to 400,000 clones, around 88% detected once. Trimming at V came to 1 base and at J to 8 bases, leaving 6 bases not matched to a gene. Germline V gene data show CDR1 as SGHRS and CDR2 as YFSETQ. This CDR3 is built from 15 residues.

The V and J genes are TRBV5-1 and TRBJ1-2; 12 bases fit TRBD1. This receptor was taken from a woman in her twenties or thirties with COVID-19, enrolled during active disease. The sample consisted of peripheral blood. CDR3 DNA: TGCGCCAGCAGCTTGCGGGGGACAGGGGGCAGAGGCTACACCTTC. It specifies CASSLRGTGGRGYTF.